These 6 T cell receptor beta chains came from one sample sequenced in a study of T cells in Graves' hyperthyroidism and ophthalmopathy. Amplification targeted TCR beta CDR3 regions from RNA transcripts. HTBI primers were the set used in a first-round RT-PCR of the TCR CDR3. One entry per CDR3 protein, called by TCRdb with MiXCR from the multiplex PCR reads. Of 350,000 to 450,000 distinct CDR3 sequences listed, 17% are singletons. Sequencing used blood. Receptors were obtained from a woman aged 30 to 39 with Graves' hyperthyroidism that later progressed to Graves' ophthalmopathy.

This clonotype appeared many times. The chain combines TRBV6-6 with TRBJ2-1; the D is unclear. Germline CDR1 reads MNHNY; CDR2 reads SVGAGI (reference sequence). Trimming stripped 2 bases from V and 5 bases from J, with 7 bases between. This CDR3 region has 13 residues. The DNA for the CDR3 is TGTGCCAGCAGTTACCGGACCCACAATGAGCAGTTCTTC. It translates to CASSYRTHNEQFF.

This clonotype was seen repeatedly, ten times or more. The chain employs TRBV15 and TRBJ2-1; 7 nucleotides line up with TRBD2. Per the germline V gene, CDR1 is LNHNV and CDR2 is YYDKDF (reference sequence). CDR3 size: 15 residues. The ends lost 3 bases at V and 6 bases at J; junction bases unmatched: 8. CDR3 region: CATSSGGVGSNEQFF. The CDR3, as DNA: TGTGCCACCAGCAGTGGGGGGGTTGGTTCCAATGAGCAGTTCTTC.

This clonotype was found a few times. The rearrangement links TRBV20-1 to TRBJ2-7; D is possibly TRBD1 or TRBD2 (5 bases each). The CDR3 is made up of 13 amino acids. V shed 5 bases and J shed 3 bases, with 14 bases lying between them. CDR1 is DFQATT, CDR2 SNEGSKA, per germline (reference sequence). The CDR3 loop is CSAPRGVNYEQYF. CDR3 DNA sequence: TGCAGTGCTCCGAGAGGGGTAAACTACGAGCAGTACTTC.

The chain recombines TRBV20-1 with TRBJ2-3; D may be TRBD1 or TRBD2 (5 bases each). V shed 6 bases and J shed 2 bases, with 12 bases lying between them. This CDR3 contains 13 residues. Looked up from germline, CDR1 is DFQATT and CDR2 is SNEGSKA (reference sequence). Here the CDR3 reads CSAVWDATDTQYF. The CDR3 coding sequence is TGCAGTGCGGTATGGGACGCCACAGATACGCAGTATTTT.

This clonotype was seen ten or more times. The rearrangement uses TRBV7-2 and TRBJ2-5, with 7 bases aligning to TRBD2. After removal of 5 bases from V and 2 bases from J, the junction contained 2 bases not matched to a gene. This CDR3 has 13 residues. Per the germline V gene, CDR1 is SGHTA and CDR2 is FQGNSA. CDR3 sequence reads: CASSAGVQETQYF. As DNA, the CDR3 is TGTGCCAGCAGCGCGGGGGTGCAAGAGACCCAGTACTTC.

This clonotype has more than one count but fewer than ten. In nucleotides, the CDR3 is TGTGCCAGCACGGGGGGGAAGGTCTATTACAATGAGCAGTTCTTC. This encodes CASTGGKVYYNEQFF. V usage is TRBV7-9 and J usage is TRBJ2-1; 8 bases line up with TRBD2. The CDR3 is 15 amino acids. Germline CDR1 is SEHNR and CDR2 is FQNEAQ (reference sequence). Trimming removed 7 bases from V and 4 bases from J; junction bases left unmatched: 9.